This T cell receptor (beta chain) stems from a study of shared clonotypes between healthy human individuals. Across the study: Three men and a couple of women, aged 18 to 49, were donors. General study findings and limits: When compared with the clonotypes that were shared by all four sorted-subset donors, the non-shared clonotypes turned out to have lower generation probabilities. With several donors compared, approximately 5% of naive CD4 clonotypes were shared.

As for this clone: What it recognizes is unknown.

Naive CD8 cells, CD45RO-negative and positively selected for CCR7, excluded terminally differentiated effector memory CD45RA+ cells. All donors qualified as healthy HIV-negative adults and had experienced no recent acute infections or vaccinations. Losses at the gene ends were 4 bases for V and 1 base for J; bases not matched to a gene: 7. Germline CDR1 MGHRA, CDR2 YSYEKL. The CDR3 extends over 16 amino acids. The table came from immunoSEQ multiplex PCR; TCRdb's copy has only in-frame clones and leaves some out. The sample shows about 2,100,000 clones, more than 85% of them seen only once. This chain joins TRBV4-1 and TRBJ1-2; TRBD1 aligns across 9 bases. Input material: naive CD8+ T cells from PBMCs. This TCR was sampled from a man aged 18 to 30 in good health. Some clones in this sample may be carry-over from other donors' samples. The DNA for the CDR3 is TGCGCCAGCAGCCTCACTATGGGACAGGGTAACTATGGCTACACCTTC. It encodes CASSLTMGQGNYGYTF.